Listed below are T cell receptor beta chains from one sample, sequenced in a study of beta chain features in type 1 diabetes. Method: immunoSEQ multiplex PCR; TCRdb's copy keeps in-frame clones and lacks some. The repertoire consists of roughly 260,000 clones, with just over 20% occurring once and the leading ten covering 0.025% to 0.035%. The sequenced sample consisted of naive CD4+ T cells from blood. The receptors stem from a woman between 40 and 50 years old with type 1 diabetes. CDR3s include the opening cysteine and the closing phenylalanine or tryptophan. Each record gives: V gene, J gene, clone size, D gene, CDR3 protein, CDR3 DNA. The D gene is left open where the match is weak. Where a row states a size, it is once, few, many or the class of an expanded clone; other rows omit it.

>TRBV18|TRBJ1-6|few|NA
CASSPYRESPLHF
TGTGCCAGCTCACCCTACAGGGAATCACCCCTCCACTTT
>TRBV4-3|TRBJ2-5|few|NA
CASSQDGGRETQYF
TGCGCCAGCAGCCAAGATGGGGGCAGGGAGACCCAGTACTTC
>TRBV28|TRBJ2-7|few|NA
CASSPMRLEQYF
TGTGCCAGCAGCCCCATGCGCCTCGAGCAGTACTTC
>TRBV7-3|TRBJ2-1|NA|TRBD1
CASSLGQGASNEQFF
TGTGCCAGCAGCTTAGGACAGGGGGCAAGCAATGAGCAGTTCTTC
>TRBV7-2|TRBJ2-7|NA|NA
CASSLRGSEQYF
TGTGCCAGCAGCTTAAGGGGGAGCGAGCAGTACTTC
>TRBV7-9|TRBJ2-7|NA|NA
CASSFNEAFEQYF
TGTGCCAGCAGCTTTAATGAAGCGTTCGAGCAGTACTTC
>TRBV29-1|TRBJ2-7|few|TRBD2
CSVEGLAGANEQYF
TGCAGCGTTGAAGGACTAGCGGGAGCCAACGAGCAGTACTTC
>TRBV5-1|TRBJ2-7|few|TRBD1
CASSSAGQATYEQYF
TGCGCCAGCAGCTCGGCTGGACAGGCTACCTACGAGCAGTACTTC
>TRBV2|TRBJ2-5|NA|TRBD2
CASSEGLAGGSQETQYF
TGTGCCAGCAGTGAAGGCCTAGCGGGAGGATCGCAAGAGACCCAGTACTTC
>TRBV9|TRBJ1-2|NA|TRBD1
CASSGATGINYGYTF
TGTGCCAGCAGCGGTGCGACAGGGATAAACTATGGCTACACCTTC
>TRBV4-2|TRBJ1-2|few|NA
CASSQDLAGPNYGYTF
TGTGCCAGCAGCCAAGACTTGGCAGGTCCTAACTATGGCTACACCTTC
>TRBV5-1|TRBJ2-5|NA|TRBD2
CASSGTSGQETQYF
TGCGCCAGCAGCGGTACTAGCGGGCAAGAGACCCAGTACTTC
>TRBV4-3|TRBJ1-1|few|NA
CASSQEIHPNTEAFF
TGCGCCAGCAGCCAAGAAATTCATCCGAACACTGAAGCTTTCTTT
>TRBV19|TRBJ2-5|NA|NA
CASRGLPGETQYF
TGTGCCAGTCGGGGTCTCCCGGGAGAGACCCAGTACTTC
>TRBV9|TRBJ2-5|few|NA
CASSVESGGDETQYF
TGTGCCAGCAGCGTAGAGTCCGGAGGGGATGAGACCCAGTACTTC
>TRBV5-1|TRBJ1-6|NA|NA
CASSLAQTVRSPLHF
TGCGCCAGCAGCTTGGCTCAGACAGTCCGGTCACCCCTCCACTTT
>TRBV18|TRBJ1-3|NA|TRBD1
CASSLQTGGIGNTIYF
TGTGCCAGCTCACTGCAGACAGGGGGCATTGGAAACACCATATATTTT
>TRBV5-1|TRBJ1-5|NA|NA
CASLNQPQHF
TGCGCCAGCTTAAATCAGCCCCAGCATTTT
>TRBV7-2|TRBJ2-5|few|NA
CASSLGGGRAPGAQYF
TGTGCCAGCAGCTTAGGAGGCGGGCGGGCCCCAGGGGCCCAGTACTTC
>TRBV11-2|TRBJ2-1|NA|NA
CASSSRGGQFF
TGTGCCAGCAGCTCTAGAGGGGGGCAGTTCTTC
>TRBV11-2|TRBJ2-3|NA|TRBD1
CASSLGTGVADTQYF
TGTGCCAGCAGCTTAGGGACAGGGGTGGCAGATACGCAGTATTTT
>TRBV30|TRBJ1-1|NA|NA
CAWGHLINTEAFF
TGTGCCTGGGGACACTTAATAAACACTGAAGCTTTCTTT
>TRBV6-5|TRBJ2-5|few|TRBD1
CASSDGQGETQYF
TGTGCCAGCAGTGACGGACAGGGTGAGACCCAGTACTTC
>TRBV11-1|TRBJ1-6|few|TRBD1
CASSSTGENSPLHF
TGTGCCAGCAGCTCGACAGGGGAGAACTCACCCCTCCACTTT
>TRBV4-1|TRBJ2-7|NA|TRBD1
CASSARQGAEEQYF
TGCGCCAGCAGCGCCCGACAGGGGGCGGAAGAGCAGTACTTC
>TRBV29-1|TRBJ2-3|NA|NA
CSVDSVTDTQYF
TGCAGCGTTGATAGTGTCACAGATACGCAGTATTTT
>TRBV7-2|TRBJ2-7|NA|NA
CAILEAGRPYEQYF
TGTGCCATCCTTGAGGCGGGGCGCCCCTACGAGCAGTACTTC
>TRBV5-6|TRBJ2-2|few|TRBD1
CASSQGASLEELFF
TGTGCCAGCAGCCAGGGGGCTAGTTTGGAGGAGCTGTTTTTT
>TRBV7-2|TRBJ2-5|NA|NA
CASTLRSHSGETQYF
TGTGCCAGCACCCTTCGGTCGCACAGTGGGGAGACCCAGTACTTC
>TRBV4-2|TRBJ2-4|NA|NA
CASSQDRADIQYF
TGTGCCAGCAGCCAAGACAGGGCGGACATTCAGTACTTC
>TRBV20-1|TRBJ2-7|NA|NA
CSARQVPEQYF
TGCAGTGCAAGACAGGTCCCGGAGCAGTACTTC
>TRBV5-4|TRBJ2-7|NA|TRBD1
CASSYGAGQGAREQYF
TGTGCCAGCAGCTACGGTGCCGGACAGGGGGCACGGGAGCAGTACTTC
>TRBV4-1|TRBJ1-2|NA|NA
CASSQVRPQDYYGYTF
TGCGCCAGCAGCCAAGTCCGACCGCAGGACTACTATGGCTACACCTTC
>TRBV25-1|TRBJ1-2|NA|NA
CASSEGSGGYTF
TGTGCCAGCAGTGAAGGGAGCGGAGGCTACACCTTC
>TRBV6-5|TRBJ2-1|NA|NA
CASSYSGRGSYNEQFF
TGTGCCAGCAGTTACTCGGGCAGGGGTTCGTACAATGAGCAGTTCTTC
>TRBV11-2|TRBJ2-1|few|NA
CASSLVRRSSYNEQFF
TGTGCCAGCAGCTTAGTGCGGAGGAGCTCCTACAATGAGCAGTTCTTC
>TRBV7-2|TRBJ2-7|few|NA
CASSFIHGYEQYF
TGTGCCAGCAGCTTTATTCACGGCTACGAGCAGTACTTC
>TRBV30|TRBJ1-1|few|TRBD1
CAWRGQANTEAFF
TGTGCCTGGAGGGGACAGGCGAACACTGAAGCTTTCTTT
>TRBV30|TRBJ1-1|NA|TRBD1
CAWGQGKTEAFF
TGTGCCTGGGGACAGGGAAAAACGGAAGCTTTCTTT
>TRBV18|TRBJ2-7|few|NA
CASSPPGETYEQYF
TGTGCCAGCTCACCGCCGGGGGAGACCTACGAGCAGTACTTC
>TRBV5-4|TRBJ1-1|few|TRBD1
CASSPADRGRTEAFF
TGTGCCAGCAGCCCCGCCGACAGGGGTAGAACTGAAGCTTTCTTT
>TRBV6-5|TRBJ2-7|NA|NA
CASTPNLAPGEQYF
TGTGCCAGCACCCCCAATCTTGCGCCCGGGGAGCAGTACTTC
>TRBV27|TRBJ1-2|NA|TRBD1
CASSPGTGQRYTF
TGTGCCAGCAGTCCAGGGACAGGGCAGCGCTACACCTTC
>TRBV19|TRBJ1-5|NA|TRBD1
CASSLQGISNQPQHF
TGTGCCAGTAGCTTACAGGGGATTAGCAATCAGCCCCAGCATTTT
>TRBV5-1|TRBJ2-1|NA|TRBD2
CASSSLAGAHNEQFF
TGCGCCAGCAGCTCCCTAGCGGGAGCTCACAATGAGCAGTTCTTC
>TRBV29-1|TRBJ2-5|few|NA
CSVDPTQETQYF
TGCAGCGTTGACCCCACCCAGGAGACCCAGTACTTC
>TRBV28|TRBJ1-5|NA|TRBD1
CASSSGQGRQPQHF
TGTGCCAGCAGTTCGGGACAGGGCCGGCAGCCCCAGCATTTT
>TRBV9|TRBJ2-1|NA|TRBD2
CASSVALSTSEFDNEQFF
TGTGCCAGCAGCGTAGCCCTCTCGACTAGCGAGTTTGACAATGAGCAGTTCTTC
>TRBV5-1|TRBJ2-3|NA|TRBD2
CASSSLNGRGTQYF
TGCGCCAGCAGCTCATTGAACGGGAGGGGTACGCAGTATTTT
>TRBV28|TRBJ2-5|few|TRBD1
CASSRTGTQETQYF
TGTGCCAGCAGCCGGACAGGGACCCAAGAGACCCAGTACTTC
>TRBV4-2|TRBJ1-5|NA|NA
CASSQERSGSNQPQHF
TGTGCCAGCAGCCAAGAGAGGTCAGGGAGCAATCAGCCCCAGCATTTT